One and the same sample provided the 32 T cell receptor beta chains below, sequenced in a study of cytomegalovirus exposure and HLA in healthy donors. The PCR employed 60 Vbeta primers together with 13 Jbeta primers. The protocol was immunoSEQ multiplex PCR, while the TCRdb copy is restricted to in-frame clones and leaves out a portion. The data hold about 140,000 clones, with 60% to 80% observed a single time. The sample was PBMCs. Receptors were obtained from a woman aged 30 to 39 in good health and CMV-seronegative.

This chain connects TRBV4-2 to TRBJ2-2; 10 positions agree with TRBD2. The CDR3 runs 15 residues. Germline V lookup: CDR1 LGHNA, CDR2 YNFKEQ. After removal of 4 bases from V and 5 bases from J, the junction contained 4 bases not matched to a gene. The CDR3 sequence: CASSPQRGGTGELFF. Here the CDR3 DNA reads TGTGCCAGCAGCCCACAGCGGGGGGGAACCGGGGAGCTGTTTTTT.

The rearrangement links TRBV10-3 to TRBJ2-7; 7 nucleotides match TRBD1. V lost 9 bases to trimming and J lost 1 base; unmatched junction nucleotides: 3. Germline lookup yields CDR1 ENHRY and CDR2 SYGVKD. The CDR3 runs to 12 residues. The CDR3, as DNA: TGTGCCATTCCGGGACAGTCCTACGAGCAGTACGTC. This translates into CAIPGQSYEQYV.

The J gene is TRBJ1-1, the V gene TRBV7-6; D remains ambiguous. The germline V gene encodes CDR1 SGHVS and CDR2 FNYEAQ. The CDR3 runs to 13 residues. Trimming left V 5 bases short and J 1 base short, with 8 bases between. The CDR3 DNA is TGTGCCAGCAGCGCGAGTGAGAACACTGAAGCTTTCTTT. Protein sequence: CASSASENTEAFF. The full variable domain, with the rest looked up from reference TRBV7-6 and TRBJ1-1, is GAGVSQSPRYKVTKRGQDVALRCDPISGHVSLYWYRQALGQGPEFLTYFNYEAQQDKSGLPNDRFSAERPEGSISTLTIQRTEQRDSAMYRCASSASENTEAFFGQGTRLTVV.

The CDR3 spells CASSLFGGMNTEAFF. In DNA form, the CDR3 reads TGTGCCAGCAGCCTATTTGGGGGGATGAACACTGAAGCTTTCTTT. J is TRBJ1-1 and V is TRBV14; TRBD1 might be the D (5 bases). The CDR3 spans 15 residues. Looked up from germline, CDR1 is SGHDN and CDR2 is FVKESK. V was shortened by 4 bases and J by 0 bases, with 12 bases between the two germline ends.

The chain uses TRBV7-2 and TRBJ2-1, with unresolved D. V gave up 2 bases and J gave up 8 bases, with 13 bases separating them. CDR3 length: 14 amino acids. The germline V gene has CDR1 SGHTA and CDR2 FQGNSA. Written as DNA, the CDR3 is TGTGCCAGCAGCTTACCCCCCGGTTCGTATGAGCAGTTCTTC. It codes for CASSLPPGSYEQFF.

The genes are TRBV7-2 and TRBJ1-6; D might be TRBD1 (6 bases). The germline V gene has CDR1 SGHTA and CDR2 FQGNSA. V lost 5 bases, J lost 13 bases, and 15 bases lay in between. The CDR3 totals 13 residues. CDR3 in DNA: TGTGCCAGCAGCGTTACCTGGGGGGGCCCCCTCCACTTT. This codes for CASSVTWGGPLHF.

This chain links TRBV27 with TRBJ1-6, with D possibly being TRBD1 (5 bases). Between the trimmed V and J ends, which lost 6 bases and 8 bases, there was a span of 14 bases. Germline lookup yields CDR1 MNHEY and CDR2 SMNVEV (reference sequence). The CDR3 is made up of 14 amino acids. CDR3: CASRSPRVDSPLHF. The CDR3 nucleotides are TGTGCCAGCAGGTCACCCAGGGTGGATTCACCCCTCCACTTT.

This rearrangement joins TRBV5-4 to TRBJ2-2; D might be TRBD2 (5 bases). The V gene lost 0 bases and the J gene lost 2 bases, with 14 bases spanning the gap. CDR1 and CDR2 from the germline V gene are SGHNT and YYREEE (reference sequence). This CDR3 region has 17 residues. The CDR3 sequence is CASSLALGVGNTGELFF. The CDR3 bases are TGTGCCAGCAGCTTGGCCCTGGGAGTCGGTAACACCGGGGAGCTGTTTTTT.

The CDR3 protein is CASSPPGGGKNTEAFF. The CDR3 DNA reads as TGTGCCAGCTCACCCCCGGGGGGGGGAAAGAACACTGAAGCTTTCTTT. V gene TRBV18 combines with J gene TRBJ1-1; TRBD1 might be the D (5 bases). With 3 bases removed from V and 1 base from J, the gap between germline ends came to 15 bases. The CDR3 runs 16 residues. Germline V CDR1 and CDR2: KGHSH, LQKENI.

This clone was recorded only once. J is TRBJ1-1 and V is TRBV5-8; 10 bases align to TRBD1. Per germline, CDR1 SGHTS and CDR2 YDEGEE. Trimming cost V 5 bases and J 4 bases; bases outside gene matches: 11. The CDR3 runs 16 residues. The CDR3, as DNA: TGTGCCAGCAGGTTGCCTCTGGGGACAGGGGTCACTGAAGCTTTCTTT. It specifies CASRLPLGTGVTEAFF.

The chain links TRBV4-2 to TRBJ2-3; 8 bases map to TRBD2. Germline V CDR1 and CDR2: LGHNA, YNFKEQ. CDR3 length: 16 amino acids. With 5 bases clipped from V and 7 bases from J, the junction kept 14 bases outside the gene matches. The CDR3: CASSTIGLAVLNTQYF. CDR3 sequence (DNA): TGTGCCAGCAGCACGATCGGACTAGCAGTTCTTAATACGCAGTATTTT.

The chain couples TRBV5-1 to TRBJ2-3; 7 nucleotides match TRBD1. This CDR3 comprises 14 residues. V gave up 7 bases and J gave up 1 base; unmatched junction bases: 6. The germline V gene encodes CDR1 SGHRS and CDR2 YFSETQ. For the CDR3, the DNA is TGCGCCAGCGGGCCGGGACAGCGCACAGATACGCAGTATTTT. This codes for CASGPGQRTDTQYF.

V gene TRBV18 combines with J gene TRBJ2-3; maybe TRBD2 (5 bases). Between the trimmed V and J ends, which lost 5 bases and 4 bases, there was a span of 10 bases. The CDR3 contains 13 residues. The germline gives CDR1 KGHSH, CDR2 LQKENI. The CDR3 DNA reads TGTGCCAGCTCATCCCTGGACTCAGATACGCAGTATTTT. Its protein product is CASSSLDSDTQYF.

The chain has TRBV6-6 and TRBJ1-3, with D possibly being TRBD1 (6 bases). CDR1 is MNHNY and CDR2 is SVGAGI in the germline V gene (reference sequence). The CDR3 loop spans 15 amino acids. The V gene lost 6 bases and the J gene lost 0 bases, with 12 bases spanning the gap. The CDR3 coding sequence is TGTGCCAGCAGGGTACAGGGCAACTCTGGAAACACCATATATTTT. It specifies CASRVQGNSGNTIYF.

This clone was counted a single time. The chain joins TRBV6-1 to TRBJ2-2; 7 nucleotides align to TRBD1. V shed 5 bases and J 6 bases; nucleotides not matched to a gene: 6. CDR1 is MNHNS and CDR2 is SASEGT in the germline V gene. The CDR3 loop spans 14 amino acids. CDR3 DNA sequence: TGTGCCAGCAGTAACACAGGGGAGTCCGGGGAGCTGTTTTTT. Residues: CASSNTGESGELFF.

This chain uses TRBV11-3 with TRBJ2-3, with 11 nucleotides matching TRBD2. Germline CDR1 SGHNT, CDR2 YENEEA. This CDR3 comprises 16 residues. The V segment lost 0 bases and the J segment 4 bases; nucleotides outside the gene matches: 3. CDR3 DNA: TGTGCCAGCAGCTTAGATACTAGCGGGAGCCCAGATACGCAGTATTTT. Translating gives CASSLDTSGSPDTQYF. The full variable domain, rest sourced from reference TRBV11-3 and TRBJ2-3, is EAGVVQSPRYKIIEKKQPVAFWCNPISGHNTLYWYLQNLGQGPELLIRYENEEAVDDSQLPKDRFSAERLKGVDSTLKIQPAELGDSAVYLCASSLDTSGSPDTQYFGPGTRLTVL.

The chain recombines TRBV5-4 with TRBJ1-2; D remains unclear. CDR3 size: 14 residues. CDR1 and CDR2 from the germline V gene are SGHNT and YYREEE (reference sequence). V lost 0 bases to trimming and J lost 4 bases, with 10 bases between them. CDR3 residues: CASSLDGGSYGYTF. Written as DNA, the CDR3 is TGTGCCAGCAGCTTGGACGGAGGGTCCTATGGCTACACCTTC.

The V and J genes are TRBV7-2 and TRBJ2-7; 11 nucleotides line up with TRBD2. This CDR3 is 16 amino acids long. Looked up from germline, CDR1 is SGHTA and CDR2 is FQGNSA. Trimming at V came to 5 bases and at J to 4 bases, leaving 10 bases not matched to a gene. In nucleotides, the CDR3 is TGTGCCAGCAGCCGATTTCTAGCGGGGGGCCCGTACGAGCAGTACGTC. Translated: CASSRFLAGGPYEQYV.

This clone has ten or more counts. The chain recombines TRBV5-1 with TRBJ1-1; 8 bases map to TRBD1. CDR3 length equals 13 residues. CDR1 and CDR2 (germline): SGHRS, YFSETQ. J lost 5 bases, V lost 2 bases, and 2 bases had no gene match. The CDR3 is CASSFGQGTEAFF. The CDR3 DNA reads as TGCGCCAGCAGCTTTGGACAGGGTACTGAAGCTTTCTTT.

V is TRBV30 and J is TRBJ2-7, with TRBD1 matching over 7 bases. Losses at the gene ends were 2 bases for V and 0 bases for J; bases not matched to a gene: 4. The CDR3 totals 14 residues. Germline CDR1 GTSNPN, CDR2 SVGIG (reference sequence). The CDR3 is CAWSTGTVSYEQYF. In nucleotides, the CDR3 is TGTGCCTGGAGTACAGGGACAGTCTCCTACGAGCAGTACTTC.

CDR3 amino acids: CASSGVAGQGPIYGYTF. CDR3 sequence (DNA): TGTGCCAGTAGTGGTGTGGCGGGACAGGGCCCTATATATGGCTACACCTTC. The rearrangement links TRBV19 to TRBJ1-2, with 9 bases lining up with TRBD1. CDR1 and CDR2 (germline): LNHDA, SQIVND (reference sequence). The length of the CDR3 is 17 residues. The J segment lost 5 bases and the V segment lost 5 bases, leaving 15 bases of the junction unmatched.

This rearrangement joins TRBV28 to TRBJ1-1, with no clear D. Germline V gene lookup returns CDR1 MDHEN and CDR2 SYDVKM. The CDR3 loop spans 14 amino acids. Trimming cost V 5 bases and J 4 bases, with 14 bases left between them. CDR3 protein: CASSRLVAGTEAFF. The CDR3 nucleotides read TGTGCCAGCAGTCGCCTGGTAGCTGGCACTGAAGCTTTCTTT.

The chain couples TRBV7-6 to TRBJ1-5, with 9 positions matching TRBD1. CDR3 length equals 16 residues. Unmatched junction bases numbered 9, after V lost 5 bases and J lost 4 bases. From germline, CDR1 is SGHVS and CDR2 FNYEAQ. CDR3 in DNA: TGTGCCAGCAGCAAAACAGGGGGCGCGGGGAATCAGCCCCAGCATTTT. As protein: CASSKTGGAGNQPQHF.

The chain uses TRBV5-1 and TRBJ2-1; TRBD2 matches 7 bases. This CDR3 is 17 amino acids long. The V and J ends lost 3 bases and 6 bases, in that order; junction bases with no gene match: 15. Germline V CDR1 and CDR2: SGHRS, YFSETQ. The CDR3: CASSSSSSGRLGNEQFF. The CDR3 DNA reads TGCGCCAGCAGCTCGTCCTCTAGCGGTAGGCTGGGCAATGAGCAGTTCTTC.

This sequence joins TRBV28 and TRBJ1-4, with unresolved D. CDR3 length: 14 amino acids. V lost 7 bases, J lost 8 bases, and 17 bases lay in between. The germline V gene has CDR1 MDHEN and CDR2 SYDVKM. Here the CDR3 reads CASTPSATREKLFF. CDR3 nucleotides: TGTGCCAGCACCCCTAGCGCAACTAGAGAAAAACTGTTTTTT. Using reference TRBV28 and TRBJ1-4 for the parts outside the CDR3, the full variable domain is DVKVTQSSRYLVKRTGEKVFLECVQDMDHENMFWYRQDPGLGLRLIYFSYDVKMKEKGDIPEGYSVSREKKERFSLILESASTNQTSMYLCASTPSATREKLFFGSGTQLSVL.

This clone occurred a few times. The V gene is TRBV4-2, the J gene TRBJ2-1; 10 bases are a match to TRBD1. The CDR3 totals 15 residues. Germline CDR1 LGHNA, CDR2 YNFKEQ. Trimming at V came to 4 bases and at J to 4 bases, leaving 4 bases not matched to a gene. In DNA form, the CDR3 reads TGTGCCAGCAGCCCGGACAGGGGGGTTTACAATGAGCAGTTCTTC. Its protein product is CASSPDRGVYNEQFF.

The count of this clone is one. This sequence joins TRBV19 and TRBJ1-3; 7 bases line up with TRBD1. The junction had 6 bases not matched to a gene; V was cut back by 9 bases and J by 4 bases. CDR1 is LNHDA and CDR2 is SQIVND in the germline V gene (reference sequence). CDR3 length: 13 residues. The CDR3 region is CASAGTVGNTIYF. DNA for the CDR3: TGTGCCAGCGCTGGGACAGTCGGAAACACCATATATTTT.

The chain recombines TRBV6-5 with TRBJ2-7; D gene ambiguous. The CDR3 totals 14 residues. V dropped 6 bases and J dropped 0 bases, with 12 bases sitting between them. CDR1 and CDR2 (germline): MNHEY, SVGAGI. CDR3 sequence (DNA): TGTGCCAGCAGCCCGGTGAGTGGCTCCTACGAGCAGTACTTC. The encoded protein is CASSPVSGSYEQYF.

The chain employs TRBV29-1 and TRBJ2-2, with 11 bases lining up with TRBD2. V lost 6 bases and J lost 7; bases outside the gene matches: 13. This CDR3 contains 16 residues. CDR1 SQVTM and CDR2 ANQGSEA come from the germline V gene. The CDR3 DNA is TGCAGCGTAGGAGGACTAGCGGGCCCAAAGGGCGGGGAGCTGTTTTTT. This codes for CSVGGLAGPKGGELFF.

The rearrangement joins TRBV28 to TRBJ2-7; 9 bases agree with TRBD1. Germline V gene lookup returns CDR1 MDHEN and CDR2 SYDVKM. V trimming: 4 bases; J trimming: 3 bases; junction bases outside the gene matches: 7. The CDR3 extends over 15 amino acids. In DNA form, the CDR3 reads TGTGCCAGCAGTTCTCCGGGACAGGGACACTACGAGCAGTACTTC. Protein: CASSSPGQGHYEQYF. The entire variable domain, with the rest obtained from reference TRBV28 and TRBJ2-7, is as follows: DVKVTQSSRYLVKRTGEKVFLECVQDMDHENMFWYRQDPGLGLRLIYFSYDVKMKEKGDIPEGYSVSREKKERFSLILESASTNQTSMYLCASSSPGQGHYEQYFGPGTRLTVT.

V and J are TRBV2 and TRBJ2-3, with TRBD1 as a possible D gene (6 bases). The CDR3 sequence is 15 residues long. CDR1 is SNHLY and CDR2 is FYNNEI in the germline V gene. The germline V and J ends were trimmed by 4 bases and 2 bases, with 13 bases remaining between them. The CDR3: CASSVNRDNTDTQYF. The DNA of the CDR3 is TGTGCCAGCAGTGTGAACAGGGACAACACAGATACGCAGTATTTT.

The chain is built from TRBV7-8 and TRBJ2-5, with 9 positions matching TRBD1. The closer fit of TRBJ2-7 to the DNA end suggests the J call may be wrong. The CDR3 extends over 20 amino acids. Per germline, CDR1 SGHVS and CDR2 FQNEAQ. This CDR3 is CASSRPFLGQGIFPVYEQYF. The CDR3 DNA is TGTGCCAGCAGCCGACCCTTCTTAGGACAGGGGATATTCCCCGTCTACGAGCAGTACTTC.